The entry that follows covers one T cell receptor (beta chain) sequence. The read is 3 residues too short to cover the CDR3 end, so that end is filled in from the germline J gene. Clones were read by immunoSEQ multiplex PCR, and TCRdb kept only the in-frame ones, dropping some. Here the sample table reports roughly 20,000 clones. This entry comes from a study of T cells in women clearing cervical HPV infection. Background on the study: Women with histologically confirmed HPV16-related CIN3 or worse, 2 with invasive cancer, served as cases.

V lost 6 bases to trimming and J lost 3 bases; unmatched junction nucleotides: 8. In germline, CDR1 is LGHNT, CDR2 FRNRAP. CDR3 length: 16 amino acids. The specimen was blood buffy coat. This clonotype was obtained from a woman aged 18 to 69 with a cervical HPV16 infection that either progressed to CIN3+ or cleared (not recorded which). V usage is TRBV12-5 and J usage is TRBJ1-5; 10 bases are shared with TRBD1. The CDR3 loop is CASGPRQGANNQPQHF. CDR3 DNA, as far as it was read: TGTGCTAGTGGGCCTAGACAGGGGGCCAACAATCAGCCC. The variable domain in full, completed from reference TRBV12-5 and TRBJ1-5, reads DARVTQTPRHKVTEMGQEVTMRCQPILGHNTVFWYRQTMMQGLELLAYFRNRAPLDDSGMPKDRFSAEMPDATLATLKIQPSEPRDSAVYFCASGPRQGANNQPQHFGDGTRLSIL.